The T cell receptor beta chain under discussion was sequenced for a study of blood T cells in healthy people across ages. CDR1 and CDR2 (germline): LGHDT, YNNKEL (reference sequence). The CDR3 loop spans 12 amino acids. Trimming stripped 1 base from V and 6 bases from J, with 7 bases between. This clonotype showed up just a few times. Primed by a sample-barcoded 5' primer and a J-beta primer mix, a second PCR proceeded for roughly 6 to 12 cycles. Using its own MiXCR run on the 5' RACE reads, TCRdb lists one record per CDR3 protein. The table shows hundreds of thousands of distinct CDR3 sequences, with about 53% occurring only once.

The receptor was derived from a man aged 55 to 69 in good health. The chain recombines TRBV3-1 with TRBJ2-7; D is uncertain. Sequencing input: blood. CDR3 DNA sequence: TGTGCCAGCAGCCAAGTGGGATCCGAGCAGTACTTC. Amino acid sequence: CASSQVGSEQYF.